Listed here is a single T cell receptor beta chain. Its target is unknown. For TCR beta, libraries came from quantitative 5'-RACE with molecular barcodes. Each CDR3 protein is one row after TCRdb ran MiXCR on the 5' RACE reads. The table lists about 110,000 distinct CDR3 sequences, around 24% of them singletons. This CDR3 spans 14 amino acids. Trimming removed 0 bases from V and 7 bases from J, with 11 bases in between. Germline V lookup: CDR1 SGHRS, CDR2 YFSETQ. The data stem from a study of CD8 T cells in ankylosing spondylitis. Broader study findings: Reportedly, matched ankylosing spondylitis synovial fluid was significantly enriched for disease-linked clones. CD8+ by phenotype, disease-linked clones were relatively rare in peripheral blood. Previous work reported some of these motif variants in the synovial fluid and blood of reactive arthritis.

This receptor was obtained from a male donor with ankylosing spondylitis. Sequencing used synovial fluid, either unsorted or a sorted T cell fraction (not recorded which). This sequence joins TRBV5-1 and TRBJ2-1; weak D call: TRBD2 (5 bases). The CDR3 reads CASSLEASRNEQFF. In DNA, the CDR3 is TGCGCCAGCAGCTTGGAGGCTAGCAGGAATGAGCAGTTCTTC.